This T cell receptor beta chain originates from a study of blood T cell repertoires in COVID-19. Study context: The United States, Italy and Spain provided the acute and convalescent COVID-19 samples.

CDR3 length equals 19 residues. Germline lookup yields CDR1 KGHDR and CDR2 SFDVKD. V dropped 4 bases and J dropped 2; count of bases not matched to a gene: 13. This clone came up a few times. Study processing details: Quantification of nucleated cells was approximated via reference gene primer amplification. The assay was immunoSEQ multiplex PCR, and TCRdb's table has in-frame clones only and misses some. V, J and clone size reflect that table, while D and trimming were determined from the DNA. In the table there are about 53,000 clones, about three quarters of which are singletons. The receptor's source is a man aged 70 or older with active or convalescent COVID-19. The genes are TRBV24-1 and TRBJ1-1; 12 bases are a match to TRBD1. The sample comprised peripheral blood. Written as DNA, the CDR3 is TGTGCCACCAGTGACCCATACCCGGGACAGGGGGCTCCAAACACTGAAGCTTTCTTT. This sequence encodes CATSDPYPGQGAPNTEAFF.